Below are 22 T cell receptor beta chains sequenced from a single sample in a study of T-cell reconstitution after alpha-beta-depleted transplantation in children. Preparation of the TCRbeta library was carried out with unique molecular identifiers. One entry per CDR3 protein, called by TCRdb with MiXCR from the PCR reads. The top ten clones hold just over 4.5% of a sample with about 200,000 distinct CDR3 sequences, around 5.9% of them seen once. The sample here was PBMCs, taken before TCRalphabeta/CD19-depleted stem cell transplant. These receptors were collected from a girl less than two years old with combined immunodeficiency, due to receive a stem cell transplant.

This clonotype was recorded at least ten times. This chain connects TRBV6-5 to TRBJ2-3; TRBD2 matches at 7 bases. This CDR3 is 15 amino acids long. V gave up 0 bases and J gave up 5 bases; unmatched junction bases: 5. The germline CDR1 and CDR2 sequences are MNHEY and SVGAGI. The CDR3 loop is CASSYSGGAGDTQYF. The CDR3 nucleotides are TGTGCCAGCAGTTACTCGGGAGGGGCGGGAGATACGCAGTATTTT.

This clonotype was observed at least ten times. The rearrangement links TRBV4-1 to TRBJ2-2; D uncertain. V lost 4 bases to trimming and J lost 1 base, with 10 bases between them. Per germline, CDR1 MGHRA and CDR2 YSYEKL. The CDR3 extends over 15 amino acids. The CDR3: CASSRGFLNTGELFF. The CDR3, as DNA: TGCGCCAGCAGCCGGGGATTTTTGAACACCGGGGAGCTGTTTTTT.

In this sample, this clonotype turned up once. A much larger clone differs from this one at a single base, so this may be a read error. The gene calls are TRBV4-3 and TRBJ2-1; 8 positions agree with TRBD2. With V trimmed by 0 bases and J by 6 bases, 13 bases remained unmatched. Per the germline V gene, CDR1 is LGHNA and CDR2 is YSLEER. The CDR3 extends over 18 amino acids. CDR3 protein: CASSQETGRATFSNEQFF. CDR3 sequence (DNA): TGCGCCAGCAGCCAAGAAACCGGGAGGGCCACCTTTTCCAATGAGCAGTTCTTC.

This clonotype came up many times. The CDR3 DNA reads TGTGCCAGCAGCGTAGTGGGATACATGAACACTGAAGCTTTCTTT. This translates into CASSVVGYMNTEAFF. This chain joins TRBV9 and TRBJ1-1; D not resolved. Per germline, CDR1 SGDLS and CDR2 YYNGEE. The CDR3 extends over 15 amino acids. Between the trimmed V and J ends, which lost 0 bases and 0 bases, there was a span of 9 bases. Full variable domain (remainder filled in from reference TRBV9 and TRBJ1-1): DSGVTQTPKHLITATGQRVTLRCSPRSGDLSVYWYQQSLDQGLQFLIQYYNGEERAKGNILERFSAQQFPDLHSELNLSSLELGDSALYFCASSVVGYMNTEAFFGQGTRLTVV.

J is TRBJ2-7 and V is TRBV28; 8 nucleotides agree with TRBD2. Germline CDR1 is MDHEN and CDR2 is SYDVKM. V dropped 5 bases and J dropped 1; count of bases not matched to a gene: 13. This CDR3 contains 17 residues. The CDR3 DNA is TGTGCCAGCAGTGCCGCCTGGCGGGAGGTAATTTCCTACGAGCAGTACTTC. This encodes CASSAAWREVISYEQYF.

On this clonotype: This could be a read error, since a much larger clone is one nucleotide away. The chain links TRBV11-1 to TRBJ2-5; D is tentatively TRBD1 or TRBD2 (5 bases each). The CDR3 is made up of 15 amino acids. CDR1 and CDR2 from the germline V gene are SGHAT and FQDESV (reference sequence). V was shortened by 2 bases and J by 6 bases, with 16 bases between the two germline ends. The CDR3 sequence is CASSLSQGRGQTQYF. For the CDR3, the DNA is TGTGCCAGCAGCTTAAGCCAGGGTAGGGGACAGACCCAGTACTTC. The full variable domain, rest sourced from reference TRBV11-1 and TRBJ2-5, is EAEVAQSPRYKITEKSQAVAFWCDPISGHATLYWYRQILGQGPELLVQFQDESVVDDSQLPKDRFSAERLKGVDSTLKIQPAELGDSAMYLCASSLSQGRGQTQYFGPGTRLLVL.

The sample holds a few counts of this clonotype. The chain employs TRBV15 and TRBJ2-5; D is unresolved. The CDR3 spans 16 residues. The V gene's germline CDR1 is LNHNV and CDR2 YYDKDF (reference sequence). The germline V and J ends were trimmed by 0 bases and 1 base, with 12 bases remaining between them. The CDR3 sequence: CATSREPVGSQETQYF. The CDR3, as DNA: TGTGCCACCAGCAGAGAACCGGTGGGCTCCCAAGAGACCCAGTACTTC.

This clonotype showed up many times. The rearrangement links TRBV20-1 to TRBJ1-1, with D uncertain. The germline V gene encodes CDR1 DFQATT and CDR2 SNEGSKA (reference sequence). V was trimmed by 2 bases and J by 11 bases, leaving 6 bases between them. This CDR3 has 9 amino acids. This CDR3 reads CSARIGAFF. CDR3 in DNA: TGCAGTGCTAGAATAGGCGCTTTCTTT.

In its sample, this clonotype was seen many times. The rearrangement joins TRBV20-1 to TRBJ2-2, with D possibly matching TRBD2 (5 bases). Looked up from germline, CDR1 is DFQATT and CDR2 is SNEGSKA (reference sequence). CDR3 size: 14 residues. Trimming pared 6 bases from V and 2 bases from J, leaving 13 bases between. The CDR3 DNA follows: TGCAGTGCACCCGGACTCACTAACACCGGGGAGCTGTTTTTT. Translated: CSAPGLTNTGELFF.

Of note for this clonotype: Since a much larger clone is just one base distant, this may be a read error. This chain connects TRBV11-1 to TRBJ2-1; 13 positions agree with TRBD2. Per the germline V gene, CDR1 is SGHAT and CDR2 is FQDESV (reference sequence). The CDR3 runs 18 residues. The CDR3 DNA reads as TGTGCCAGCAGCTTCCCGACTAGCGGGGGGCCCGGCTACAATGTGCAGTTCTTC. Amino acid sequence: CASSFPTSGGPGYNVQFF.

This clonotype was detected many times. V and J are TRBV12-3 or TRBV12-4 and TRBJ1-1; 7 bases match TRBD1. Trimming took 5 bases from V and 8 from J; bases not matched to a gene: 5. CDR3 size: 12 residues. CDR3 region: CASSQAGGEAFF. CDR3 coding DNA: TGTGCCAGCAGTCAGGCAGGGGGAGAAGCTTTCTTT.

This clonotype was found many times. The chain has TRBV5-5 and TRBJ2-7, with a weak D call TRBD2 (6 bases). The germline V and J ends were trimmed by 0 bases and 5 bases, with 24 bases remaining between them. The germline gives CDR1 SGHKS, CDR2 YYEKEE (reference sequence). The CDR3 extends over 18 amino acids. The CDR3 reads CASSLGTVGTGVRDEQYF. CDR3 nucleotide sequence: TGTGCCAGCAGCTTGGGGACGGTAGGAACGGGAGTCCGGGACGAGCAGTACTTC.

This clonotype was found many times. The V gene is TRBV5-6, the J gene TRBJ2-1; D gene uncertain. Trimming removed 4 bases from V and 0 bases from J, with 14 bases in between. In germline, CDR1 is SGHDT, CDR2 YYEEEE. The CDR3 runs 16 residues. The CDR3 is CASSPFIVISYNEQFF. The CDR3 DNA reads TGTGCCAGCAGCCCCTTTATAGTAATCTCCTACAATGAGCAGTTCTTC.

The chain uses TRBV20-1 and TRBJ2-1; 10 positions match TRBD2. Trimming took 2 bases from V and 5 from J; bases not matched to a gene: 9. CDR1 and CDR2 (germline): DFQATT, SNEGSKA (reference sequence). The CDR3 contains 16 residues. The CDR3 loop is CSARKPGLALHNEQFF. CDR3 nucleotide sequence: TGCAGTGCTAGAAAACCGGGACTAGCGTTGCACAATGAGCAGTTCTTC.

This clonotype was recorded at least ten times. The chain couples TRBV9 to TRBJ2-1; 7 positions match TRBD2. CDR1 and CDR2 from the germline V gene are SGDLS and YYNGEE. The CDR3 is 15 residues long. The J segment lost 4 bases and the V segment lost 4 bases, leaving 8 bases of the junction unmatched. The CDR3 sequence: CASSLLAWAYNEQFF. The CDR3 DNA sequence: TGTGCCAGCAGCTTACTAGCGTGGGCTTACAATGAGCAGTTCTTC.

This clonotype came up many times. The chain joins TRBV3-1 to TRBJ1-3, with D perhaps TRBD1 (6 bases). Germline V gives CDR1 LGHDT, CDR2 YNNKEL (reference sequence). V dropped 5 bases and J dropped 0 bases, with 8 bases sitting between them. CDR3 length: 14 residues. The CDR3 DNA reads TGTGCCAGCAGCGACAGGAGCTCTGGAAACACCATATATTTT. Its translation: CASSDRSSGNTIYF.

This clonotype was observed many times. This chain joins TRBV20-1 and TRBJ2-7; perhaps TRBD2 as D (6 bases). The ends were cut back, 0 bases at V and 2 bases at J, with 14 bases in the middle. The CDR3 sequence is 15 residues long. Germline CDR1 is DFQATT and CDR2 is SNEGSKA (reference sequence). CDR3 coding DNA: TGCAGTGCTAGAGATAGGAGCGGGTACACCTACGAGCAGTACTTC. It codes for CSARDRSGYTYEQYF.

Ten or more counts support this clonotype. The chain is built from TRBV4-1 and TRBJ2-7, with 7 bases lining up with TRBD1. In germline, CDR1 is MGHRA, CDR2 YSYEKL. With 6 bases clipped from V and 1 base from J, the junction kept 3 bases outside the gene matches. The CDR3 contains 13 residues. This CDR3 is CASRRRGSYEQYF. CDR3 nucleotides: TGCGCCAGCAGACGCAGGGGGTCCTACGAGCAGTACTTC.

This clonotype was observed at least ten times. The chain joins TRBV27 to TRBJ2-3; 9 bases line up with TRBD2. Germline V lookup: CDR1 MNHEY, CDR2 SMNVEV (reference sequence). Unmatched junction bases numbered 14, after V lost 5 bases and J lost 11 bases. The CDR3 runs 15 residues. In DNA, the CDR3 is TGTGCCAGCAGTGTCCCTTGGGCTAGCGGGAATCGGCAGTATTTT. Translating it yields CASSVPWASGNRQYF.

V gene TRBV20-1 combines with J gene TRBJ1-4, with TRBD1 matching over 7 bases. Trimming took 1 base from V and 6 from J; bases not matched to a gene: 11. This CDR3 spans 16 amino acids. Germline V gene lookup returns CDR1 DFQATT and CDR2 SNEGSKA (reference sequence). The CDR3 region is CSARVVGTVRYEKLFF. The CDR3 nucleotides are TGCAGTGCTAGAGTGGTAGGGACAGTGCGATATGAAAAACTGTTTTTT.

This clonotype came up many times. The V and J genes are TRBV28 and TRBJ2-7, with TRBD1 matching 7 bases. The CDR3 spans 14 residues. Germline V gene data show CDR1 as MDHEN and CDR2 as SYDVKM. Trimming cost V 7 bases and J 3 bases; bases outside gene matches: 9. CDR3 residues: CASNPTGLDYEQYF. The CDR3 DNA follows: TGTGCCAGCAACCCGACAGGGCTGGACTACGAGCAGTACTTC.

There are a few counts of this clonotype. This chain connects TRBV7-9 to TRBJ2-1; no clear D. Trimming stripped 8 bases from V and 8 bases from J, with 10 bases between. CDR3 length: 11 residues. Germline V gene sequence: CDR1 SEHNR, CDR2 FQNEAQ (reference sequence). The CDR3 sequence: CASRPVDEQFF. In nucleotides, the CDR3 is TGTGCCAGCCGACCGGTCGATGAGCAGTTCTTC.